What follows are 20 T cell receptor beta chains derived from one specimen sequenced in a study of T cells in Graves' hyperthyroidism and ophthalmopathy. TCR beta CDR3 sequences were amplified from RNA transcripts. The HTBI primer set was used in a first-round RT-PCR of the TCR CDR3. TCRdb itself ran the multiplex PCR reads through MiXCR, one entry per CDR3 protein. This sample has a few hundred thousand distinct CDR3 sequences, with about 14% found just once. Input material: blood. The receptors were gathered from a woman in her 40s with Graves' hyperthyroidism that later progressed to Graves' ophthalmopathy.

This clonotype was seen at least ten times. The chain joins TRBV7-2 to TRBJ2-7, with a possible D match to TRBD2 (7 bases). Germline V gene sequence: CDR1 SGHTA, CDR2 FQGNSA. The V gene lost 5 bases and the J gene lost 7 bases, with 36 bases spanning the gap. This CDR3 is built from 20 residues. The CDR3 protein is CASSPSVVVGLAALGGEQYF. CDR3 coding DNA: TGTGCCAGCAGCCCCTCCGTCGTGGTTGGCCTAGCGGCTTTAGGGGGGGAGCAGTACTTC.

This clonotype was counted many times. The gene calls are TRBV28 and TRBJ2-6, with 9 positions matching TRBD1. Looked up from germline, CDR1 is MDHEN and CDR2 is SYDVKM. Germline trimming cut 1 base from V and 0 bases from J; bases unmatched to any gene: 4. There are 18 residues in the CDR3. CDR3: CASSLLTGGHSGANVLTF. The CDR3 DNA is TGTGCCAGCAGTTTATTGACAGGGGGTCACTCTGGGGCCAACGTCCTGACTTTC.

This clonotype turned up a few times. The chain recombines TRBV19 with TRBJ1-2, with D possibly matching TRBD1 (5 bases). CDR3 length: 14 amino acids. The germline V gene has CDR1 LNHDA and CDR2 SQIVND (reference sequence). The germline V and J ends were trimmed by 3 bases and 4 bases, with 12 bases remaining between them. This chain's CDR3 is CASSITAGTYGYTF. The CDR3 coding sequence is TGTGCCAGTAGTATCACTGCAGGGACCTATGGCTACACCTTC.

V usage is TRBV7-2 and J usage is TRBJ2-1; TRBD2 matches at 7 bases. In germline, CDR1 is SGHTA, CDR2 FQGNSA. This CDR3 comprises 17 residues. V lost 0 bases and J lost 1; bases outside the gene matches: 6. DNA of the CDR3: TGTGCCAGCAGCTTAGCGGCCGGGAGGCCTTCCTACAATGAGCAGTTCTTC. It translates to CASSLAAGRPSYNEQFF.

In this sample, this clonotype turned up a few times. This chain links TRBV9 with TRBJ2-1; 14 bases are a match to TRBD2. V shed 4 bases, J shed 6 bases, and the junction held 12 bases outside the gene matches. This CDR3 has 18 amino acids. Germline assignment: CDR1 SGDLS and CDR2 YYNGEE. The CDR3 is CASSYGLAGGPAPNEQFF. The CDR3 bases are TGTGCCAGCAGCTACGGACTAGCGGGAGGCCCCGCACCCAATGAGCAGTTCTTC. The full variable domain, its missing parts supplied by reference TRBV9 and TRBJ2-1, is DSGVTQTPKHLITATGQRVTLRCSPRSGDLSVYWYQQSLDQGLQFLIQYYNGEERAKGNILERFSAQQFPDLHSELNLSSLELGDSALYFCASSYGLAGGPAPNEQFFGPGTRLTVL.

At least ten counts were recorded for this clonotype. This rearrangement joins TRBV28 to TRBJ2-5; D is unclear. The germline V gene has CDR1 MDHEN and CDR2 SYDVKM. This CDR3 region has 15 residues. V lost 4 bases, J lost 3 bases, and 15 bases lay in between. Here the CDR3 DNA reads TGTGCCAGCAGTTATCACGGTACGGCCAAAGAGACCCAGTACTTC. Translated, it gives CASSYHGTAKETQYF. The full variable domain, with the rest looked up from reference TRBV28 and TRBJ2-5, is DVKVTQSSRYLVKRTGEKVFLECVQDMDHENMFWYRQDPGLGLRLIYFSYDVKMKEKGDIPEGYSVSREKKERFSLILESASTNQTSMYLCASSYHGTAKETQYFGPGTRLLVL.

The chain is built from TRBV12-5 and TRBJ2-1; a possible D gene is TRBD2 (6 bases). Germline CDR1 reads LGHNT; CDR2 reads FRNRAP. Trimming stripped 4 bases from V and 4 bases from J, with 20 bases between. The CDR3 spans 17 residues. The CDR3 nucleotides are TGTGCTAGTGGTTCATCTCGGGGGATTGAGGCTTACAATGAGCAGTTCTTC. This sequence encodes CASGSSRGIEAYNEQFF.

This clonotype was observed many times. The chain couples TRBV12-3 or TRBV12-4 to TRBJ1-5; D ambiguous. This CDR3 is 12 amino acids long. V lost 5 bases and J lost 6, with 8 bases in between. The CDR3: CASSRNIQPQHF. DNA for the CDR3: TGTGCCAGCAGTCGAAACATTCAGCCCCAGCATTTT.

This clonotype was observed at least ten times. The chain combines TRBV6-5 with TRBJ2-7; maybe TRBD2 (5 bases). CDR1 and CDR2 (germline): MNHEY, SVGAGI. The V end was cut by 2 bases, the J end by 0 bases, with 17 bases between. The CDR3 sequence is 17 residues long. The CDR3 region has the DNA TGTGCCAGCAGTTACGCGATCGGACTGCTGAGCTCCTACGAGCAGTACTTC. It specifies CASSYAIGLLSSYEQYF.

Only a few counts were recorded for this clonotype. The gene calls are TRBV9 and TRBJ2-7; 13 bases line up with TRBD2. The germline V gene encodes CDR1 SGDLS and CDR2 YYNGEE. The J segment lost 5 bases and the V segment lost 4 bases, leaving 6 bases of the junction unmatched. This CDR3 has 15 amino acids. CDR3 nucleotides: TGTGCCAGCAGCCCAGACGGACTAGCGGGAGACGAGCAGTACTTC. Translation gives CASSPDGLAGDEQYF.

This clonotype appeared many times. The CDR3 loop reads CSLRGEKDTEAFF. CDR3 bases: TGCAGTCTTAGGGGGGAGAAGGACACTGAAGCTTTCTTT. The gene calls are TRBV20-1 and TRBJ1-1, with D possibly matching TRBD1 (6 bases). Trimming took off 8 bases at V and 3 bases at J, with 16 bases between the two ends. The germline CDR1 and CDR2 sequences are DFQATT and SNEGSKA (reference sequence). The CDR3 is 13 amino acids.

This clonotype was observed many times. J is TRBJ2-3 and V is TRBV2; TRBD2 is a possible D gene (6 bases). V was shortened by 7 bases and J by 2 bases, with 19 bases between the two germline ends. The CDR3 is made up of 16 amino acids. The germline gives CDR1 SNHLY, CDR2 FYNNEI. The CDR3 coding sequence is TGTGCCAGCAATAGTCCCGGGACTGGACACACAGATACGCAGTATTTT. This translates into CASNSPGTGHTDTQYF.

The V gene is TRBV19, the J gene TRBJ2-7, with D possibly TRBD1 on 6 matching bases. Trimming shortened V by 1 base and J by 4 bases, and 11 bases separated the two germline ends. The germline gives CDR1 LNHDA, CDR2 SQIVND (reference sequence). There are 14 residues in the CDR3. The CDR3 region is CASSIAGHMYEQYF. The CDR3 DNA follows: TGTGCCAGTAGTATAGCGGGACATATGTACGAGCAGTACTTC.

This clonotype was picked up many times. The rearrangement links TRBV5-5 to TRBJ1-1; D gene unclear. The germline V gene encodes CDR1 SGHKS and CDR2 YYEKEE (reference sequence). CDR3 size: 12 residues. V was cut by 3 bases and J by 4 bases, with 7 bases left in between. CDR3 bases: TGTGCCAGCAGCTCCCTTGGCACTGAAGCTTTCTTT. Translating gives CASSSLGTEAFF.

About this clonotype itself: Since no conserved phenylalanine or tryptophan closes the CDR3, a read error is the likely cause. This CDR3 reads CASSFGETQYL. CDR3 coding DNA: TGTGCCAGCAGTTTCGGAGAGACCCAGTACCTC. The rearrangement links TRBV6-5 to TRBJ2-5; D gene uncertain. V lost 4 bases and J 4 bases, leaving 4 bases between the germline ends. CDR3 length: 11 amino acids. From germline, CDR1 is MNHEY and CDR2 SVGAGI.

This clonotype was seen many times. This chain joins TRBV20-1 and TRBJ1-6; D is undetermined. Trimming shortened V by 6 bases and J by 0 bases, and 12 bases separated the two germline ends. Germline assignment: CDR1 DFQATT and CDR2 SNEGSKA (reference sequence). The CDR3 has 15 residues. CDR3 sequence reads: CSALTASSYNSPLHF. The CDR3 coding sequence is TGCAGTGCCCTAACGGCCAGCTCCTATAATTCACCCCTCCACTTT.

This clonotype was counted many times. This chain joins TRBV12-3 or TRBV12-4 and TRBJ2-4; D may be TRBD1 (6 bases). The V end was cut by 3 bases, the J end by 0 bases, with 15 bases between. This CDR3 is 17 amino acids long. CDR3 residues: CASSLDWDILAKNIQYF. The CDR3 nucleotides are TGTGCCAGCAGTTTGGACTGGGACATTCTAGCCAAAAACATTCAGTACTTC.

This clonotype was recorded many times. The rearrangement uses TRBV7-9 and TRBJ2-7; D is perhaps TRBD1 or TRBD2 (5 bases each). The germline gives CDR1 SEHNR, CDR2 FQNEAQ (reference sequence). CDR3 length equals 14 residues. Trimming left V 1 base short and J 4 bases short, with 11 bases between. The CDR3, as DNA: TGTGCCAGCAGCTTAGGGGGGATCGGTTACGAGCAGTACTTC. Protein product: CASSLGGIGYEQYF.

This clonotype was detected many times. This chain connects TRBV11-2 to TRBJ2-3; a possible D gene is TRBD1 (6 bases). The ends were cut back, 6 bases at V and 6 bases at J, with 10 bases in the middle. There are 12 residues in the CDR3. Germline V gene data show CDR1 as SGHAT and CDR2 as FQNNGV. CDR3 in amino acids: CASSPRGDTQYF. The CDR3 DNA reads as TGTGCCAGCAGTCCTAGGGGGGATACGCAGTATTTT.

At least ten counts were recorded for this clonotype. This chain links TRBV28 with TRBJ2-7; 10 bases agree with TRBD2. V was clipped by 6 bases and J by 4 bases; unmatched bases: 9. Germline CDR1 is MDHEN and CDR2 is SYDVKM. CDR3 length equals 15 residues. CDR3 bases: TGTGCCAGCAGGATGATAGCGGGAGGAGAATACGAGCAGTACTTC. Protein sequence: CASRMIAGGEYEQYF. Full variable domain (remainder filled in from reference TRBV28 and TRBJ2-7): DVKVTQSSRYLVKRTGEKVFLECVQDMDHENMFWYRQDPGLGLRLIYFSYDVKMKEKGDIPEGYSVSREKKERFSLILESASTNQTSMYLCASRMIAGGEYEQYFGPGTRLTVT.